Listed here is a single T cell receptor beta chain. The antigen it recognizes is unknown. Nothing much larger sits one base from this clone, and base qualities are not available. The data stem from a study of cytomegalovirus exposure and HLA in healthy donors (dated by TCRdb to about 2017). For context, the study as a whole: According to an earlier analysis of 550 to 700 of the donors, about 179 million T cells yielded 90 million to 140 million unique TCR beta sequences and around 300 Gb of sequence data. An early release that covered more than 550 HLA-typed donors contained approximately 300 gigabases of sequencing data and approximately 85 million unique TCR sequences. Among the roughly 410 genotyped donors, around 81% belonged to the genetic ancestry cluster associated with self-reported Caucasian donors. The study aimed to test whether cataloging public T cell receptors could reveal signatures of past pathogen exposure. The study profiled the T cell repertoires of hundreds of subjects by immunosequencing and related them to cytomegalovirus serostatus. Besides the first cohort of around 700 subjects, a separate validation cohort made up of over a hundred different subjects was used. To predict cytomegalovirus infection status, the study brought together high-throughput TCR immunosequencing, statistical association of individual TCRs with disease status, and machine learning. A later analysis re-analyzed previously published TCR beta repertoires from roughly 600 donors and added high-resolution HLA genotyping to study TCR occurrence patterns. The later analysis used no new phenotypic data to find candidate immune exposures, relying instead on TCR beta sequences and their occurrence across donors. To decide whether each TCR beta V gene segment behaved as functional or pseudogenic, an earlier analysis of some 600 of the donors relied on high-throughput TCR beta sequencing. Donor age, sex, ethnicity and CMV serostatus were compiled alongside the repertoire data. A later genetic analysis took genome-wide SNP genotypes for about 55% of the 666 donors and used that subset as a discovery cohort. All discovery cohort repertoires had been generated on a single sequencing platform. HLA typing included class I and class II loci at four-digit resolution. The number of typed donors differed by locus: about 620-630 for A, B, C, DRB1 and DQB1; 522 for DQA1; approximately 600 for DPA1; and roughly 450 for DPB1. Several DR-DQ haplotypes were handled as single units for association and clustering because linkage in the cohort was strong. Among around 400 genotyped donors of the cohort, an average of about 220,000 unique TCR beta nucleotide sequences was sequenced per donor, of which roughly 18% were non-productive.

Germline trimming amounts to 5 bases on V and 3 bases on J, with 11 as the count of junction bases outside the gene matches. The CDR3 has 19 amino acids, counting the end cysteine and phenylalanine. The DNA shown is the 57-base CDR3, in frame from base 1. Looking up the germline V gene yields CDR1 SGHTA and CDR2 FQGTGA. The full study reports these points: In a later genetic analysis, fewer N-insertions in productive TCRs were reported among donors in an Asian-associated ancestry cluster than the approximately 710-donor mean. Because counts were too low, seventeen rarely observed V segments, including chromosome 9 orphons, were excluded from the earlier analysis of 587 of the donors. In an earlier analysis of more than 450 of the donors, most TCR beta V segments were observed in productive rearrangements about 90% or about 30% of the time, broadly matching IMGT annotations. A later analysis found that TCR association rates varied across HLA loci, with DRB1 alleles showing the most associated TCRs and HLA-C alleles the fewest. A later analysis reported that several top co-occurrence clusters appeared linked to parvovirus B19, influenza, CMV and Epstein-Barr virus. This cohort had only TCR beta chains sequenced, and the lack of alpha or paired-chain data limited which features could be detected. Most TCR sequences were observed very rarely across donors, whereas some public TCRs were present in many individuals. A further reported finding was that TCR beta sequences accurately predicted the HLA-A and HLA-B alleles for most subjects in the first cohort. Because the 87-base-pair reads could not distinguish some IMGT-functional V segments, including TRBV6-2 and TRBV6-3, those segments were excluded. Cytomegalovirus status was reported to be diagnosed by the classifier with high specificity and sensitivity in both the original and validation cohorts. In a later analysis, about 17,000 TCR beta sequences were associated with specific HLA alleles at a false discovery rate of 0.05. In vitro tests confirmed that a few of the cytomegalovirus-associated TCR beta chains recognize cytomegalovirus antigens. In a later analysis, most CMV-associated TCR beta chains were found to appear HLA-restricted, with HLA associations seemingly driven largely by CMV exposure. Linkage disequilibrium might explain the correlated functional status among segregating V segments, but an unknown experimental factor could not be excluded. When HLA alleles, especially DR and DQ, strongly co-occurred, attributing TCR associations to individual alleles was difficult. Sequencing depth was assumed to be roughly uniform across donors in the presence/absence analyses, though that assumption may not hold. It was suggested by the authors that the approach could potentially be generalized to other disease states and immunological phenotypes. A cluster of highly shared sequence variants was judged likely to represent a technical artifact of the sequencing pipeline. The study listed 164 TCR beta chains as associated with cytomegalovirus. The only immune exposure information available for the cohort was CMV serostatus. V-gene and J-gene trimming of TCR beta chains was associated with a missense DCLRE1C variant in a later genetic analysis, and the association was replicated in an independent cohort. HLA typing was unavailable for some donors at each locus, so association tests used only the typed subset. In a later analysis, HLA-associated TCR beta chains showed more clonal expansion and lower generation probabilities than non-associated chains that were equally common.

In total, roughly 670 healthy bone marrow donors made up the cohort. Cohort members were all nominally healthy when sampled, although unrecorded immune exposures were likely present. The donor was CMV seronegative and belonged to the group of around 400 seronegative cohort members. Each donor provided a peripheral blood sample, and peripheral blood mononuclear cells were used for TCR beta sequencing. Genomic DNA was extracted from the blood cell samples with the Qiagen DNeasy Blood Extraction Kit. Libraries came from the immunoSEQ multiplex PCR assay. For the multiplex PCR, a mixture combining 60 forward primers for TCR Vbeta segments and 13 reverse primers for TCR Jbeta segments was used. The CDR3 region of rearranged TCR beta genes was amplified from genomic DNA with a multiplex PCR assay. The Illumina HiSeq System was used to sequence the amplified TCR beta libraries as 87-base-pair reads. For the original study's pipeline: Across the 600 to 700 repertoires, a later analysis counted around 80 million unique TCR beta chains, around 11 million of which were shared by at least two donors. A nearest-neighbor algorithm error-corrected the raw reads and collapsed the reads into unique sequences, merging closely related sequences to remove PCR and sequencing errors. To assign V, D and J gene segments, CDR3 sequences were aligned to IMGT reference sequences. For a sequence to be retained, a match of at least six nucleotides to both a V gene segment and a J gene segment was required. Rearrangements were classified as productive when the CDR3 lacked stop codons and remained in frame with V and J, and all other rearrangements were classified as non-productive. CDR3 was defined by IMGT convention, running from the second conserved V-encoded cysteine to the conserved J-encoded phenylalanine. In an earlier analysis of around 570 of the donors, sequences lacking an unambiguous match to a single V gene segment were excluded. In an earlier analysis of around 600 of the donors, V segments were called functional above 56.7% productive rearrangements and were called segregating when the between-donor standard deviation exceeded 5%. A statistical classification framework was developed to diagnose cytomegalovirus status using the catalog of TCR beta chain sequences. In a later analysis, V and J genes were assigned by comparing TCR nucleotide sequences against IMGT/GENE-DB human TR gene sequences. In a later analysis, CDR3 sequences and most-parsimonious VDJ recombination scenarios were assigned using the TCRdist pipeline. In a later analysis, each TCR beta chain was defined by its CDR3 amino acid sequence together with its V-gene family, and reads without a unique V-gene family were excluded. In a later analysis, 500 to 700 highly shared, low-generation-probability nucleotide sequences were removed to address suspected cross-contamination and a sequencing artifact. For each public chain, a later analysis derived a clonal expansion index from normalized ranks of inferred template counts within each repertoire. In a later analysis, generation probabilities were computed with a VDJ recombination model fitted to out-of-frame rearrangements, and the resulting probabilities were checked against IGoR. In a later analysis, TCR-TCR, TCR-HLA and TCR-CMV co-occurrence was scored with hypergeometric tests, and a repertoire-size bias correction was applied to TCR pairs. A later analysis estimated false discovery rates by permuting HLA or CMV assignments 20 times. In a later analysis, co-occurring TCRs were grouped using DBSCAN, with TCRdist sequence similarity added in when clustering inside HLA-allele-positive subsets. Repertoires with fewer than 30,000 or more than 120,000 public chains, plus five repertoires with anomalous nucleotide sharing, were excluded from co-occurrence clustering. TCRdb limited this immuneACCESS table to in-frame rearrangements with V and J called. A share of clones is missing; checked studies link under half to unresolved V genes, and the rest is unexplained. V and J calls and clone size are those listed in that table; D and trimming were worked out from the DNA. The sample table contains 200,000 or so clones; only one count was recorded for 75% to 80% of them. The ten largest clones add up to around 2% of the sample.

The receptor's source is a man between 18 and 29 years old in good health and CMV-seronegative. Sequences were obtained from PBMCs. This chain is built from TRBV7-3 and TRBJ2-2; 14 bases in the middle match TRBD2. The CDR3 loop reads CASSPGLAGERADTGELFF. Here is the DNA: TGTGCCAGCAGCCCGGGACTAGCGGGAGAAAGGGCGGACACCGGGGAGCTGTTTTTT.